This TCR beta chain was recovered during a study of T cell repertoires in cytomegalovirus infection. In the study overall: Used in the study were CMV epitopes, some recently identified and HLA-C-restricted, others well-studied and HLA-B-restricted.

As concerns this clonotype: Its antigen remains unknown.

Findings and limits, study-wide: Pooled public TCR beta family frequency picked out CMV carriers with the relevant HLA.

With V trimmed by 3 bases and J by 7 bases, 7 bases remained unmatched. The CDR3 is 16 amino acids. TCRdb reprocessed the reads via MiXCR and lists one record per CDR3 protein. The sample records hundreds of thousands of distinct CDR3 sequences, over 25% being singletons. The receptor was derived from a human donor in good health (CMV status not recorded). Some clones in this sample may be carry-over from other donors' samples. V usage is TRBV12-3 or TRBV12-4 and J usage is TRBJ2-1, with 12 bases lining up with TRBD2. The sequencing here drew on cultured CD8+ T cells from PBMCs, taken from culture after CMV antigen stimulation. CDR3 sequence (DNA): TGTGCCAGCAGTTTTGAGACTAGCGGGAGTACGAATGAGCAGTTCTTC. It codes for CASSFETSGSTNEQFF.